This passage covers 9 T cell receptor beta chains from one sample sequenced in a study of cytomegalovirus exposure and HLA in healthy donors. The PCR employed 60 Vbeta primers together with 13 Jbeta primers. Sequencing was performed with immunoSEQ multiplex PCR; in TCRdb, only in-frame clones are kept and a portion is missing. This repertoire shows about 120,000 clones, approximately 80% found once; its top ten account for approximately 11%. The specimen sequenced was PBMCs. The receptors derive from a man between 25 and 39 years old in good health and CMV-seropositive.

The chain recombines TRBV10-1 with TRBJ2-1, with D perhaps TRBD1 (6 bases). The germline gives CDR1 WNHNN, CDR2 SYGVQD (reference sequence). V gave up 4 bases and J gave up 5 bases, with 18 bases separating them. There are 16 residues in the CDR3. The CDR3 DNA follows: TGCGCCAGCAGTGGGGTGAGGGGGATGAGGCACAATGAGCAGTTCTTC. Amino acid sequence: CASSGVRGMRHNEQFF.

The gene calls are TRBV9 and TRBJ1-4, with D perhaps matching TRBD1 (5 bases). Trimming took 4 bases from V and 4 from J, leaving 17 bases between them. The CDR3 is 16 residues long. Per the germline V gene, CDR1 is SGDLS and CDR2 is YYNGEE. CDR3 sequence: CASSPYGGGINEKLFF. CDR3 in DNA: TGTGCCAGCAGCCCGTACGGGGGGGGGATTAATGAAAAACTGTTTTTT.

The chain joins TRBV2 to TRBJ2-5; 14 nucleotides agree with TRBD2. CDR1 is SNHLY, CDR2 FYNNEI, per germline. There are 17 residues in the CDR3. V dropped 7 bases and J dropped 4; count of bases not matched to a gene: 11. In DNA form, the CDR3 reads TGTGCCAGCACCACCGAGGGGACTAGCGGGAGCTTAGAGACCCAGTACTTC. Its protein product is CASTTEGTSGSLETQYF.

V gene TRBV6-1 combines with J gene TRBJ1-1; TRBD1 matches 10 bases. The J segment lost 3 bases and the V segment lost 5 bases, leaving 3 bases of the junction unmatched. The germline V gene has CDR1 MNHNS and CDR2 SASEGT. The CDR3 totals 14 residues. This CDR3 is CASSRDRGDTEAFF. CDR3 DNA: TGTGCCAGCAGTCGGGACAGGGGTGACACTGAAGCTTTCTTT.

The chain combines TRBV9 with TRBJ2-7, with 7 bases fitting TRBD2. Germline loops: CDR1 SGDLS, CDR2 YYNGEE. V shed 0 bases, J shed 7 bases, and the junction held 10 bases outside the gene matches. This CDR3 contains 15 residues. The CDR3 region has the DNA TGTGCCAGCAGCGTAGTCCCTGGCGGGAGCAGGGAGCAGTACTTC. Its translation: CASSVVPGGSREQYF.

The table lists this clone with a few counts. The gene calls are TRBV25-1 and TRBJ2-7, with 7 bases aligning to TRBD2. Trimming took 1 base from V and 6 from J; bases not matched to a gene: 9. The CDR3 spans 15 residues. Germline-derived CDR1 and CDR2 are MGHDK and SYGVNS. Here the CDR3 reads CASSEFSSGISEQYF. The CDR3 DNA follows: TGTGCCAGCAGTGAATTTTCTAGCGGAATATCCGAGCAGTACTTC.

V and J are TRBV4-3 and TRBJ1-5, with D uncertain. The CDR3 is made up of 17 amino acids. Trimming shortened V by 4 bases and J by 3 bases, and 19 bases separated the two germline ends. CDR1 and CDR2 from the germline V gene are LGHNA and YSLEER. As DNA, the CDR3 is TGCGCCAGCAGCCCGATGATACTACCACTGAACAATCAGCCCCAGCATTTT. It yields the protein CASSPMILPLNNQPQHF.

The chain joins TRBV23-1 to TRBJ2-1; maybe TRBD1 (5 bases). TRBV23-1 is placed among ORFs of uncertain function. The CDR3 is made up of 18 amino acids. V was trimmed by 0 bases and J by 7 bases, leaving 22 bases between them. The DNA for the CDR3 is TGCGCCAGCAGTCAATCTGGGTCCAGGGCCCAAGGTGGGAATGAGCAGTTCTTC. It specifies CASSQSGSRAQGGNEQFF.

The V gene is TRBV27, the J gene TRBJ2-3; 8 bases match TRBD2. This CDR3 comprises 17 residues. Germline CDR1 and CDR2: MNHEY and SMNVEV (reference sequence). J lost 2 bases, V lost 0 bases, and 7 bases had no gene match. CDR3 sequence reads: CASSLSQVAGYTDTQYF. The DNA for the CDR3 is TGTGCCAGCAGTTTATCGCAAGTAGCGGGGTACACAGATACGCAGTATTTT.